This TCR beta chain was identified in a study of T cell responses to AZD1222 COVID-19 vaccine. Study results and caveats: There were mostly white British donors and more females than males, and clonal diversity was possibly underestimated. Only five to seven individuals given AZD1222 were seropositive at baseline. Only after the peak T cell response were repertoires sampled. A reported finding is that nearly half of spike-specific TCRs target unmutated variant regions.

Comments on this clone: The target antigen is unknown.

V was trimmed by 0 bases and J by 4 bases, leaving 10 bases between them. The germline V gene has CDR1 SGHRS and CDR2 YFSETQ. This CDR3 is 14 amino acids long. Here immunoSEQ multiplex PCR was the method, and the copy in TCRdb shows in-frame clones only, minus some. The sample consists of over 85,000 clones, approximately 94% of them appearing once. The source material was peripheral blood, sampled 28 days after the second AZD1222 dose. This sequence originates from an adult who received the AZD1222 COVID-19 vaccine. V gene TRBV5-1 combines with J gene TRBJ1-1, with D tentatively TRBD1 (5 bases). CDR3 nucleotides: TGCGCCAGCAGCTTGGGGGGCCCCGGCACTGAAGCTTTCTTT. This gives the protein CASSLGGPGTEAFF.